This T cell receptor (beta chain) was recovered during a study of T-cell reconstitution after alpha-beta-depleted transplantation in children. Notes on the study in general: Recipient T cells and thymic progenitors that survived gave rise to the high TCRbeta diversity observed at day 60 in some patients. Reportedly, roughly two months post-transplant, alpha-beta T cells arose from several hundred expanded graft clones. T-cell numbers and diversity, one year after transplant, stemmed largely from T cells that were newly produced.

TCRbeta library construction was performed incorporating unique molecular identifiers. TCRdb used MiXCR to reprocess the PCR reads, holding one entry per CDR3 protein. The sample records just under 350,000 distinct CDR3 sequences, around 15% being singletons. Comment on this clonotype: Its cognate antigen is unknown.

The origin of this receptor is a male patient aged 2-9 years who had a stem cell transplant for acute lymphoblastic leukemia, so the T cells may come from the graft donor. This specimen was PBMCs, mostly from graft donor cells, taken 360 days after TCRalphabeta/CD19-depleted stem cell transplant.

The CDR3 DNA follows: TGCAGTGCCCTAACGCGACTAGCGGGTGGGAATACGCAGTATTTT. Amino acids: CSALTRLAGGNTQYF. This chain links TRBV20-1 with TRBJ2-3, with TRBD2 matching 10 bases. V lost 6 bases to trimming and J lost 7 bases; unmatched junction nucleotides: 13. Germline values: CDR1 DFQATT, CDR2 SNEGSKA (reference sequence). This CDR3 is built from 15 residues.